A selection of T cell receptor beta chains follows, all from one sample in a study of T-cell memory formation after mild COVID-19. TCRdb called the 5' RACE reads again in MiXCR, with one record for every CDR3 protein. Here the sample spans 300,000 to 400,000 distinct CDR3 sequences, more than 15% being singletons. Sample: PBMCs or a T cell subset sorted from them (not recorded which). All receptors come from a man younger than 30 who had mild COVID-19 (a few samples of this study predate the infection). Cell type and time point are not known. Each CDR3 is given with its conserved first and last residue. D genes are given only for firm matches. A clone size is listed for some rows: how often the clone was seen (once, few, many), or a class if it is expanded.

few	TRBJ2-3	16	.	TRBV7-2	TGTGCCAGCACACACGGCGGCCGGGGCCTATTGAACACGCAGTATTTT	CASTHGGRGLLNTQYF
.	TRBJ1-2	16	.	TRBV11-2	TGTGCCAGCAGCCGTCGTCAGGGAAACTTAAGGGGAGGCTACACCTTC	CASSRRQGNLRGGYTF
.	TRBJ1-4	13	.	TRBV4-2	TGTGCCAGCAGCCCGGACACTTCTGAAAAACTGTTTTTT	CASSPDTSEKLFF
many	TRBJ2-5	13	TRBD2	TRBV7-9	TGTGCCAGCAGCCGCGGGGGGCTGGAGACCCAGTACTTC	CASSRGGLETQYF
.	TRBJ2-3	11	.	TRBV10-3	TGTGCCATCAGTCGTGCAGATACGCAGTATTTT	CAISRADTQYF
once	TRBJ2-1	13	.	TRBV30	TGTGCCTCAAAGGACACCGACTACAATGAGCAGTTCTTC	CASKDTDYNEQFF
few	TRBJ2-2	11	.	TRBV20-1	TGCAGTGCTAGAGATCTCGGGGAGCTGTTTTTT	CSARDLGELFF
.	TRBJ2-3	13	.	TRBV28	TGTGCCAGCAGCCAACAAAACATTGATACGCAGTATTTT	CASSQQNIDTQYF
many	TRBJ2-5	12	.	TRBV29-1	TGCAGCGTTGGACAGTCCAGGGAGACCCAGTACTTC	CSVGQSRETQYF
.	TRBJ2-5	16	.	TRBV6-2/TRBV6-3	TGTGCCAGCAGTCTCCAAACACCAACTAGCCGCGAGACCCAGTACTTC	CASSLQTPTSRETQYF
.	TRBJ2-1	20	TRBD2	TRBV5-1	TGCGCCAGCAGCTTGGCGCTGGGACTAGCGGGAGGGAGCTCCTACAATGAGCAGTTCTTC	CASSLALGLAGGSSYNEQFF
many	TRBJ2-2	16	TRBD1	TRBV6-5	TGTGCCAGCAGTCGCGACAGGGGGACGAACACCGGGGAGCTGTTTTTT	CASSRDRGTNTGELFF
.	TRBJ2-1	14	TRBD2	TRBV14	TGTGCCAGCAGCCAACTAGCGGGGGCTAATGAGCAGTTCTTC	CASSQLAGANEQFF
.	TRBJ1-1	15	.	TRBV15	TGTGCCACCAGCAGAGATGCAGGGATGAACACTGAAGCTTTCTTT	CATSRDAGMNTEAFF
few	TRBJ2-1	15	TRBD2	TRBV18	TGTGCCAGCTCACCAATGCGGGGGGGCTCCAATGAGCAGTTCTTC	CASSPMRGGSNEQFF
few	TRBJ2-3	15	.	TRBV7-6	TGTGCCAGCAGCTTAGGGGACTCCGGAATCAGCACGCAGTATTTT	CASSLGDSGISTQYF
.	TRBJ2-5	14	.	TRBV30	TGTGCCTGGAGTGTTCGCGGCCTCCAAGAGACCCAGTACTTC	CAWSVRGLQETQYF
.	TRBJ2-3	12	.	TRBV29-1	TGCAGCGTTGCCGGGGCCACAGATACGCAGTATTTT	CSVAGATDTQYF
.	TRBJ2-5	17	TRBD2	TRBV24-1	TGTGCCACCAGTGATCCGGGACTAGCGGGGGCCCAAGAGACCCAGTACTTC	CATSDPGLAGAQETQYF
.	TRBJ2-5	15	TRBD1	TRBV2	TGTGCCAGCGGGGGACAGGGGATGTTAATGGAGACCCAGTACTTC	CASGGQGMLMETQYF
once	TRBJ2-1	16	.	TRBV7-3	TGTGCCAGCAGCTTAACGGTCAGGGGCGGAATAAATGAGCAGTTCTTC	CASSLTVRGGINEQFF
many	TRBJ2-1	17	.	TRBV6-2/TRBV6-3	TGTGCCAGCAGTGACATACCGATCGCGGGGGCGCACAATGAGCAGTTCTTC	CASSDIPIAGAHNEQFF
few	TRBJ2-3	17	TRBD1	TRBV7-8	TGTGCCAGCAGTCGTTTTACAGGGGGTTTGGGCACAGATACGCAGTATTTT	CASSRFTGGLGTDTQYF
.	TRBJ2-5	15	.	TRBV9	TGTGCCAGCAGCGTAGATGGCGAACCCCCCACGGCCCAGTACTTC	CASSVDGEPPTAQYF
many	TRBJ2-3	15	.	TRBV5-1	TGCGCCAGCAGCTTGGCGGTGGGGCCGGGAGATACGCAGTATTTT	CASSLAVGPGDTQYF
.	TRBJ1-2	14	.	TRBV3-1	TGTGCCAGCAGCCAAGGAGGTCGGGGTACCGGCTACACCTTC	CASSQGGRGTGYTF
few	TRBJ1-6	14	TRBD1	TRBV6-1	TGTGCCAGCACCAGGGGGGGAGGCAATTCACCCCTCCACTTT	CASTRGGGNSPLHF
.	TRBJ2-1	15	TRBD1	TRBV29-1	TGCAGCGCCGGGTCTTTGGGACAGGGGTCGAATGAGCAGTTCTTC	CSAGSLGQGSNEQFF
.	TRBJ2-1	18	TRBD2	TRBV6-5	TGTGCCAGCAACCCACAATCGGGACTAGCGGGGGAATACAATGAGCAGTTCTTC	CASNPQSGLAGEYNEQFF
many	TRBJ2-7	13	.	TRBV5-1	TGCGCCAGCAGCTTGGCTTTCTCCTACGAGCAGTACTTC	CASSLAFSYEQYF
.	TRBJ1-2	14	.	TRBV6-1	TGTGCCAGCAGTGAAGCGAACCTAGACTATGGCTACACCTTC	CASSEANLDYGYTF
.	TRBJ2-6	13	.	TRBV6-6	TGTGCCAGCAGTTATCCTGGGGCCAACGTCCTGACTTTC	CASSYPGANVLTF
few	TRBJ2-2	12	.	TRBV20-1	TGCAGTGCTAGAGATGATCCTGGGGAGCTGTTTTTT	CSARDDPGELFF
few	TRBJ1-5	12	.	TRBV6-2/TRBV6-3	TGTGCCACCGGACAGCCCAATCAGCCCCAGCATTTT	CATGQPNQPQHF
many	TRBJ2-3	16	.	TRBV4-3	TGCGCCAGCAGCCTTCAATCCTTGGGGGGCCGGGATACGCAGTATTTT	CASSLQSLGGRDTQYF
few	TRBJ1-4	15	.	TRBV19	TGTGCCAGTAGTAACCGGGCAACAGCTAATGAAAAACTGTTTTTT	CASSNRATANEKLFF
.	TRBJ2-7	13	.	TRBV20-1	TGCAGTGCTGGCCACTCAAACCCTCACGAGCAGTACTTC	CSAGHSNPHEQYF
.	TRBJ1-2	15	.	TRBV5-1	TGCGCCAGCAGCTTGGCGGACATTACTGACTATGGCTACACCTTC	CASSLADITDYGYTF
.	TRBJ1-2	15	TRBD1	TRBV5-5	TGTGCCAGCAGCCTTGGGACAGGGGCGCTCTATGGCTACACCTTC	CASSLGTGALYGYTF
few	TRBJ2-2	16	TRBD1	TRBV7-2	TGTGCCAGCAGCGTACAGGGGGGCAGGAACACCGGGGAGCTGTTTTTT	CASSVQGGRNTGELFF
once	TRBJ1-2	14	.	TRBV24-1	TGTGCCACCAGTGATACGGGGAGTAACTATGGCTACACCTTC	CATSDTGSNYGYTF
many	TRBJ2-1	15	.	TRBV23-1	TGCGCCAGCAGGAATAGCCCCCGGGACTTCAATGAGCAGTTCTTC	CASRNSPRDFNEQFF
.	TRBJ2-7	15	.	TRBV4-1	TGCGCCAGCAGCCCCAAGGTCCCAGGGCCCTACGAGCAGTACTTC	CASSPKVPGPYEQYF
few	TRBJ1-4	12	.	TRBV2	TGTGCCAGCAGTGTGGAGAATGAAAAACTGTTTTTT	CASSVENEKLFF
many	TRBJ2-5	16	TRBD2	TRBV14	TGTGCCAGCAGCCCCTTGAGAGCGGGGGGGTACGAGACCCAGTACTTC	CASSPLRAGGYETQYF
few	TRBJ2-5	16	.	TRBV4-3	TGCGCCAGCAGCCAAGATTTTAGGGTCGGAAGAGAGACCCAGTACTTC	CASSQDFRVGRETQYF
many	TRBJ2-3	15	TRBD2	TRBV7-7	TGTGCTAGCAGCTACGCAGCGGGGGGCACAGATACGCAGTATTTT	CASSYAAGGTDTQYF
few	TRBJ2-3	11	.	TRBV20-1	TGCAGTGCTAGAGATCTAGGTACGCAGTATTTT	CSARDLGTQYF